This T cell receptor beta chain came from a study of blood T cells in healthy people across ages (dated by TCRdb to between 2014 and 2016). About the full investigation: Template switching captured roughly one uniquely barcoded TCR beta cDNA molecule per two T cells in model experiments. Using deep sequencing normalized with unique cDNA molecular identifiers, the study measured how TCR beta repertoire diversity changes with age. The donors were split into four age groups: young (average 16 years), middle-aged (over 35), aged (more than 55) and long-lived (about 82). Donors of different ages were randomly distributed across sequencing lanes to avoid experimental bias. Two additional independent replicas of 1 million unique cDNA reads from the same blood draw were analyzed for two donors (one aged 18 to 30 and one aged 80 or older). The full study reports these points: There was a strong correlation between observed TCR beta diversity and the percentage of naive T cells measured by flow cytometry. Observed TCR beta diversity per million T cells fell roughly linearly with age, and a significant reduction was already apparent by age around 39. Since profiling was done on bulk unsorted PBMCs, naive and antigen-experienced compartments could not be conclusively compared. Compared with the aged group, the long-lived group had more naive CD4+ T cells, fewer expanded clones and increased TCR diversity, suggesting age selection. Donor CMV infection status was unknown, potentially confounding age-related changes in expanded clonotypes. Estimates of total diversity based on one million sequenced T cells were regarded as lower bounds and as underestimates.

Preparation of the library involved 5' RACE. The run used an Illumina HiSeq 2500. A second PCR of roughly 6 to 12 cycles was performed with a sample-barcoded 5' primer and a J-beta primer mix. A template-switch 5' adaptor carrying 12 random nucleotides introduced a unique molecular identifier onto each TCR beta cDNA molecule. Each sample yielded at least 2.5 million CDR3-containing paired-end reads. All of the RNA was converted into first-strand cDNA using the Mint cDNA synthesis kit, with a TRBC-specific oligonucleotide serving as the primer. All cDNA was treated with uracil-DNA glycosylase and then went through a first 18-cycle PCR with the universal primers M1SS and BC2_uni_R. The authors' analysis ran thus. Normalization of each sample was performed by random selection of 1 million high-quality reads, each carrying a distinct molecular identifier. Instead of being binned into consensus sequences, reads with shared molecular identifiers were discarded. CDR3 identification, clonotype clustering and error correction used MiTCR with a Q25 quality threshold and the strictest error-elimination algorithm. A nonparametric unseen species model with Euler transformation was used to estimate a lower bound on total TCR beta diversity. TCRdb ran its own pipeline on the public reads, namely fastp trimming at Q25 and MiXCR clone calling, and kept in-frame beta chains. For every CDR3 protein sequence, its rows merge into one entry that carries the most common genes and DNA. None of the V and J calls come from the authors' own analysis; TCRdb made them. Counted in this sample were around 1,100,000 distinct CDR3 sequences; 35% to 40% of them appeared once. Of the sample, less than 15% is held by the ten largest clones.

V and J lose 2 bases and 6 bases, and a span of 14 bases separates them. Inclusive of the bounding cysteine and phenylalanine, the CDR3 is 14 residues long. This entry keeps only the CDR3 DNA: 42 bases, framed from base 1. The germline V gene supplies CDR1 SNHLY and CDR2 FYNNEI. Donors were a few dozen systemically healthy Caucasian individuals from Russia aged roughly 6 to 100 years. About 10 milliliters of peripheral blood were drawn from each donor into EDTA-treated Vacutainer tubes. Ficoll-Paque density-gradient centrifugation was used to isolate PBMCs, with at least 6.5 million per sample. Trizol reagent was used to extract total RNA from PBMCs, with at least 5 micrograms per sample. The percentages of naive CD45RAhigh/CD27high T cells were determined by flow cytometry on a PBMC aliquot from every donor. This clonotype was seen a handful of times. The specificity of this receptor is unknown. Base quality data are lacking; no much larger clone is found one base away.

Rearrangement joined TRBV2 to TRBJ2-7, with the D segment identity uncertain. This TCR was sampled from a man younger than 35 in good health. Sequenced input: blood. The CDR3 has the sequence CASSERRHNLEQYF. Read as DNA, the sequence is TGTGCCAGCAGTGAACGCCGGCATAATCTCGAGCAGTACTTC.